The clone carrying this T cell receptor (beta chain) was seen at least ten times. Its target is unknown. TCRdb reprocessed the 5' RACE reads via MiXCR and lists one record per CDR3 protein. The sample comprises some 250,000 distinct CDR3 sequences, about 10% of which are singletons, and less than 7.5% rests with the top ten. The sample belongs to a study of CD8 T cells in ankylosing spondylitis. Overall study findings and caveats: In ankylosing spondylitis patients, matched synovial fluid reportedly showed significant enrichment of disease-linked clones. Disease-associated clones were CD8+ and fairly uncommon in peripheral blood.

Germline V lookup: CDR1 DFQATT, CDR2 SNEGSKA (reference sequence). The CDR3 is 11 amino acids. V was trimmed by 0 bases and J by 7 bases, leaving 6 bases between them. This sequence originates from a male donor with ankylosing spondylitis or in good health (not recorded which). This chain uses TRBV20-1 with TRBJ1-2; D remains unclear. Source material: blood, either unsorted or a sorted T cell fraction (not recorded which). The CDR3 region has the DNA TGCAGTGCTAGAGAAGAGGGTGGCTACACCTTC. This sequence encodes CSAREEGGYTF.